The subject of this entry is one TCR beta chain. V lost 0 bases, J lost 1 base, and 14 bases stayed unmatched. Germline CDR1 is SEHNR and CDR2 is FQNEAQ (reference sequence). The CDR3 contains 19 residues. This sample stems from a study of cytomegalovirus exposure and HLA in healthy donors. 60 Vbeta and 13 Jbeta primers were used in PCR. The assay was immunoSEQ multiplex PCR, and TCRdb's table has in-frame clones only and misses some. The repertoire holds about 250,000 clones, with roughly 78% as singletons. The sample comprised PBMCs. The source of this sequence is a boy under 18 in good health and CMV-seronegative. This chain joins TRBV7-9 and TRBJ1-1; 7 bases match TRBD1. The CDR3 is CASSLARSGDSTRNTEAFF. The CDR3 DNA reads TGTGCCAGCAGCTTAGCGCGCTCCGGGGACAGCACACGGAACACTGAAGCTTTCTTT.